This T cell receptor beta chain stems from a study of T cells in Graves' hyperthyroidism and ophthalmopathy. Study-level information: Prior to any treatment, at the point of initial diagnosis, peripheral blood was collected. General observations from the study: Appearing also in blood were most of the thyroid clonotypes expanded above 0.001.

As for this clonotype: Its antigen is not known.

Diagnostic assessment was based on clinical symptoms, serum thyroxine and TRAb, thyroid ultrasound and orbital computed tomography. V lost 1 base and J lost 0, with 10 bases in between. The CDR3 is 16 residues long. It was RNA transcripts that yielded the amplified TCR beta CDR3 regions. With the HTBI primer set, the TCR CDR3 went through a first round of RT-PCR. MiXCR was run by TCRdb on the multiplex PCR reads, yielding one entry per CDR3 protein. The sample holds hundreds of thousands of distinct CDR3 sequences, around 20% seen once. Sequencing was performed on blood. The rearrangement joins TRBV12-3 or TRBV12-4 to TRBJ2-1; D is unresolved. This clonotype originated in a man aged 25-45 years with Graves' ophthalmopathy. CDR3 sequence (DNA): TGTGCCAGCAGTTTAGAATTGGGCGGCTCCTACAATGAGCAGTTCTTC. Translation: CASSLELGGSYNEQFF.